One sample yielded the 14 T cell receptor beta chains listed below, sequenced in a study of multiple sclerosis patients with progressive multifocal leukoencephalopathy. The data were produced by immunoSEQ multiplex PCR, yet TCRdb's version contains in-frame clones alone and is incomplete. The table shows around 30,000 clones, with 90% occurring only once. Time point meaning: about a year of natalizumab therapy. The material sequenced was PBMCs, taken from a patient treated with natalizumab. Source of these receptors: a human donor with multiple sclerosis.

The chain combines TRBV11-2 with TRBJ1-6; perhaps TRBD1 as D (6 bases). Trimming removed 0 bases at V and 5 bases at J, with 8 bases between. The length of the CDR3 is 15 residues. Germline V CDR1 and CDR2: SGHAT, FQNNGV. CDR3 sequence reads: CASSLEAGDNSPLHF. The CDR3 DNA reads TGTGCCAGCAGCTTAGAGGCAGGGGATAATTCACCCCTCCACTTT. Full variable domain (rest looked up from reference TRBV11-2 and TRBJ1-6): EAGVAQSPRYKIIEKRQSVAFWCNPISGHATLYWYQQILGQGPKLLIQFQNNGVVDDSQLPKDRFSAERLKGVDSTLKIQPAKLEDSAVYLCASSLEAGDNSPLHFGNGTRLTVT.

In nucleotides, the CDR3 is TGTGCCAGCAGTCTAACAACAGGGGGTGGCACTGAAGCTTTCTTT. Protein product: CASSLTTGGGTEAFF. The V call is TRBV27, the J call TRBJ1-1, with 8 bases aligning to TRBD1. The germline V gene encodes CDR1 MNHEY and CDR2 SMNVEV (reference sequence). With 5 bases clipped from V and 4 bases from J, the junction kept 9 bases outside the gene matches. CDR3 length equals 15 residues.

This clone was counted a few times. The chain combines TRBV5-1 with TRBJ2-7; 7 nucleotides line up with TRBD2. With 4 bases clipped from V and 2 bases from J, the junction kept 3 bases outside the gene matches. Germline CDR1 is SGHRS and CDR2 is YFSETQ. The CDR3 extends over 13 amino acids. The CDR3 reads CASSGGDAYEQYF. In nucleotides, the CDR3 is TGCGCCAGCAGCGGGGGGGATGCCTACGAGCAGTACTTC.

The CDR3 sequence is CASSDGQGAEQFF. CDR3 bases: TGTGCCAGCAGTGATGGGCAGGGGGCTGAGCAGTTCTTC. The J gene is TRBJ2-1, the V gene TRBV2; 8 nucleotides agree with TRBD1. Per germline, CDR1 SNHLY and CDR2 FYNNEI. The V segment lost 3 bases and the J segment 9 bases; nucleotides outside the gene matches: 4. CDR3 length: 13 residues. Combining the CDR3 with reference TRBV2 and TRBJ2-1 gives the whole variable domain EPEVTQTPSHQVTQMGQEVILRCVPISNHLYFYWYRQILGQKVEFLVSFYNNEISEKSEIFDDQFSVERPDGSNFTLKIRSTKLEDSAMYFCASSDGQGAEQFFGPGTRLTVL.

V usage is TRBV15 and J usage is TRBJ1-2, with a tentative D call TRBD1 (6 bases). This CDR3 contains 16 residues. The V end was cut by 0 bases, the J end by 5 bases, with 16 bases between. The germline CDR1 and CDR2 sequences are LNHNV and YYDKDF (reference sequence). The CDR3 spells CATSREKGDPLYGYTF. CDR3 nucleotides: TGTGCCACCAGCAGAGAAAAGGGGGATCCTCTTTATGGCTACACCTTC.

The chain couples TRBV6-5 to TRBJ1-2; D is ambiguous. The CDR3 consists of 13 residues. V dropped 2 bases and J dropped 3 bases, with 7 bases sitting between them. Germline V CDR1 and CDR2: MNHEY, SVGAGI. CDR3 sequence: CASSYGVYYGYTF. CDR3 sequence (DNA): TGTGCCAGCAGTTACGGGGTCTACTATGGCTACACCTTC.

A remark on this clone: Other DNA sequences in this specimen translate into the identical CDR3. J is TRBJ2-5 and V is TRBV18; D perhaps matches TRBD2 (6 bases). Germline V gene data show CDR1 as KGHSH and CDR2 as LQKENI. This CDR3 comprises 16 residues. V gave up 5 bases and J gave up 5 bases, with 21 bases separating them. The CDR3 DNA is TGTGCCAGCTCATCTCGTCGTGGAGGGCTGCGGGAGACCCAGTACTTC. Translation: CASSSRRGGLRETQYF.

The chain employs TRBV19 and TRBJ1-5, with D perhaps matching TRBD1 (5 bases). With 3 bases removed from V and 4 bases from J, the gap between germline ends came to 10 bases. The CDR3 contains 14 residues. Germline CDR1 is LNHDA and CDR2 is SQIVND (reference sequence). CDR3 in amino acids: CASSIWTYNQPQHF. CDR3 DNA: TGTGCCAGTAGTATTTGGACATATAATCAGCCCCAGCATTTT.

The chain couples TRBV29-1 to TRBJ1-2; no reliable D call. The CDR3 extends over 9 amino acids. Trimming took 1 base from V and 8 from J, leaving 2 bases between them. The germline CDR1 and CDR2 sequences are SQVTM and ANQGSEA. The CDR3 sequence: CSVEGGYTF. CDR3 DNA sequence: TGCAGCGTTGAAGGGGGCTACACCTTC.

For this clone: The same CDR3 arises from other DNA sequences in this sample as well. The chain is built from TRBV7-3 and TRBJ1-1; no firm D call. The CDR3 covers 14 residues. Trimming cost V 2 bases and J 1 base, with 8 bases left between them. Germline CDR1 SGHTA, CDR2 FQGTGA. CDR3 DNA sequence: TGTGCCAGCAGCTTAGACGGCGGGAACACTGAAGCTTTCTTT. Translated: CASSLDGGNTEAFF.

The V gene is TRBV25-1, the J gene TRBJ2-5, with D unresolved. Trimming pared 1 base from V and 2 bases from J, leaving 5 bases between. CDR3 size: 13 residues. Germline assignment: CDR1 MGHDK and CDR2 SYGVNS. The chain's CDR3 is CASSESPQETQYF. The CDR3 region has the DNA TGTGCCAGCAGTGAATCCCCACAAGAGACCCAGTACTTC.

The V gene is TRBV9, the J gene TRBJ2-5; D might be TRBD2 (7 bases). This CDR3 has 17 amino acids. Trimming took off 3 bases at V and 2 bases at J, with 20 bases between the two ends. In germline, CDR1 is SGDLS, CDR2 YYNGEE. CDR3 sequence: CASSDPLGEGEQETQYF. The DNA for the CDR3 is TGTGCCAGCAGCGACCCCCTCGGGGAGGGGGAACAAGAGACCCAGTACTTC.

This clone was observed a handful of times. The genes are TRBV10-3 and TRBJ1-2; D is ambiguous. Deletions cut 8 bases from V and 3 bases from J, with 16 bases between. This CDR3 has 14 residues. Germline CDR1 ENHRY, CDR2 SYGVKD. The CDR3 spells CAISGRRTDYGYTF. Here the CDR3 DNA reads TGTGCCATCTCTGGAAGGCGTACGGACTATGGCTACACCTTC.

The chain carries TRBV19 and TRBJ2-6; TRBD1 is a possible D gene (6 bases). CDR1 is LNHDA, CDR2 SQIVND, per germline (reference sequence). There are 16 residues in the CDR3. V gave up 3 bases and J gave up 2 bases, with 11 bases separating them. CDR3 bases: TGTGCCAGTAGTATCTCCTCAGGGGCTGGGGCCAACGTCCTGACTTTC. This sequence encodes CASSISSGAGANVLTF.